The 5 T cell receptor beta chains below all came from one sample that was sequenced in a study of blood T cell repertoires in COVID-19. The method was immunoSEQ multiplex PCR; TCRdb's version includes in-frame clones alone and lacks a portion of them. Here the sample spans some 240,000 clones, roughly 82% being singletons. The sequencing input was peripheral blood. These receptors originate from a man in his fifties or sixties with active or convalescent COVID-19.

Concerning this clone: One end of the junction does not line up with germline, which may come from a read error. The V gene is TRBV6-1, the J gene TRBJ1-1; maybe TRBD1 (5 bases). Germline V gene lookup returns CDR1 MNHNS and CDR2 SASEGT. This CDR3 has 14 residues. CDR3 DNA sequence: TGTGCCGGCAGTTCAGCAGGGATTCACACTGAAGCTTTCTTT. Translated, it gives CAGSSAGIHTEAFF.

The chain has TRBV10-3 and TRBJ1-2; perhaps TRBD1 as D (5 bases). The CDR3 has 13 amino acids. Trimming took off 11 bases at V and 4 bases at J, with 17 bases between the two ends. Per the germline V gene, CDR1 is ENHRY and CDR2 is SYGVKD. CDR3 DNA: TGTGCCTCCTTAGGGGCCAATATCTATGGCTACACCTTC. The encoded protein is CASLGANIYGYTF.

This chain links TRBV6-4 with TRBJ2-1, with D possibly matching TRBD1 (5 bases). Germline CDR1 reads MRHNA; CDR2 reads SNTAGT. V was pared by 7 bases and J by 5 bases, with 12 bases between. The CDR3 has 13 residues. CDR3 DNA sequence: TGTGCCAGCACATGGGGCTCTAACAATGAGCAGTTCTTC. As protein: CASTWGSNNEQFF.

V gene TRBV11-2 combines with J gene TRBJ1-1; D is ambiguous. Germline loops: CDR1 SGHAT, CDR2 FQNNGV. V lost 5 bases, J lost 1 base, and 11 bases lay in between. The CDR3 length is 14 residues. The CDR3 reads CASSQNSPNTEAFF. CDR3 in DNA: TGTGCCAGCAGCCAAAACAGCCCGAACACTGAAGCTTTCTTT.

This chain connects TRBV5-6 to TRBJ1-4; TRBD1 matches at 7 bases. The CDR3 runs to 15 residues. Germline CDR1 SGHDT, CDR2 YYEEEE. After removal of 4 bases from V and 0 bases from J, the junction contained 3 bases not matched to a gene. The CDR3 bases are TGTGCCAGCAGCCCCCAGGGGGCAACTAATGAAAAACTGTTTTTT. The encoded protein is CASSPQGATNEKLFF.